This TCR beta chain derives from a study of blood T cell repertoires in COVID-19. Study-wide background: T cells, B-cell-depleted T cells, or PBMCs supplied cDNA or gDNA.

In the study's own analysis: Nucleated cell number was recorded as an estimate derived from reference gene primer amplification. The assay was immunoSEQ multiplex PCR, and TCRdb's table has in-frame clones only and misses some. V and J calls plus clone size are reproduced from that table; the DNA served to infer D and trimming. The profile shows under 250,000 clones, around four fifths of them singletons. The germline V gene has CDR1 SGHDN and CDR2 FVKESK. V was pared by 0 bases and J by 0 bases, with 5 bases of the junction left unmatched. The CDR3 covers 17 residues. The sample was peripheral blood. This receptor was identified in a man in his forties or fifties with active or convalescent COVID-19. V and J are TRBV14 and TRBJ2-3; 8 bases match TRBD2. The CDR3 loop is CASSQDLGGGSTDTQYF. CDR3 DNA sequence: TGTGCCAGCAGCCAAGATCTCGGGGGGGGGAGCACAGATACGCAGTATTTT.